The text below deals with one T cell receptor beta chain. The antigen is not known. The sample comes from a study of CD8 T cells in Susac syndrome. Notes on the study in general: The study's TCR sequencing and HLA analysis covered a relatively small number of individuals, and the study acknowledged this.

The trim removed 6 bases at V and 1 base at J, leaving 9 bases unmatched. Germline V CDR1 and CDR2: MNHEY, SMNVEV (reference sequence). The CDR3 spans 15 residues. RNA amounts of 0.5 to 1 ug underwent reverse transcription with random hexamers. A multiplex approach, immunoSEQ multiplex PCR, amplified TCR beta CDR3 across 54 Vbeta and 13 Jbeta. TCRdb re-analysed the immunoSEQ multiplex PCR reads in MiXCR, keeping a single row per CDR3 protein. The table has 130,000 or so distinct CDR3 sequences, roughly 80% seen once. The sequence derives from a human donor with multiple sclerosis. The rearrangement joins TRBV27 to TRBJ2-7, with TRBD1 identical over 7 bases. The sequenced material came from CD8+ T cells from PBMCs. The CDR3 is CASSFYRGSSYEQYF. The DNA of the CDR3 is TGTGCCAGCAGCTTTTACAGGGGCTCGTCCTACGAGCAGTACTTC.